This is a list of T cell receptor beta chains from one sample in a study of blood T cell repertoires in COVID-19. Clones were sequenced by immunoSEQ multiplex PCR, and TCRdb holds only the in-frame ones, with some missing. The profile shows a few hundred thousand clones, 80% to 90% of them singletons. Sequenced material: peripheral blood. Receptor source: a woman aged 50 to 60 with acute or convalescent COVID-19. CDR3s include the opening cysteine and the closing phenylalanine or tryptophan. A D gene is named only where the DNA matches it firmly. Expanded clones are given a class, and other clones once, few, many or no size at all.

j_call,v_call,clone_size,d_call,cdr3_nt,cdr3_aa
TRBJ2-3,TRBV5-4,.,TRBD1,TGTGCCAGCAGCTTTGGGACAGGGGGAGATACGCAGTATTTT,CASSFGTGGDTQYF
TRBJ2-1,TRBV28,.,.,TGTGCCAGCAGTTTATTGGGGCCACGTGAGCAGTTCTTC,CASSLLGPREQFF
TRBJ1-1,TRBV6-1,.,.,TGTGCCAGCAGTGAAGAGGGGGGGGGCACTGAAGCTTTCTTT,CASSEEGGGTEAFF
TRBJ2-1,TRBV13,.,TRBD2,TGTGCCAGCAGCGCCGGGACTAGTCTAGACAATGAGCAGTTCTTC,CASSAGTSLDNEQFF
TRBJ2-7,TRBV5-5,.,.,TGTGCCAGCAGGCGACAACAGGGCCTCTACGAGCAGTACTTC,CASRRQQGLYEQYF
TRBJ2-5,TRBV11-2,.,TRBD2,TGTGCCAGCAGCTTAGTGGCGGGAGGCGGAGAGACCCAGTACTTC,CASSLVAGGGETQYF
TRBJ1-2,TRBV5-1,.,TRBD1,TGCGCCAGCACCCCGGGAACAGGGGACGCCGCCTTCTATGGCTACACCTTC,CASTPGTGDAAFYGYTF
TRBJ1-5,TRBV19,.,.,TGTGCCAGTAGTATAGACAGGGTAAACAATCAGCCCCAGCATTTT,CASSIDRVNNQPQHF
TRBJ2-1,TRBV6-6,.,.,TGTGCCAGCAGTTACTCGTCGGGAGCCCTCAATGAGCAGTTCTTC,CASSYSSGALNEQFF
TRBJ1-1,TRBV6-2/TRBV6-3,.,.,TGTGCCAGCAGTGTCCTACTAGGGAACGCTGAAGCTTTCTTT,CASSVLLGNAEAFF
TRBJ2-4,TRBV19,.,.,TGTGCCAGTGCCCCCGGGACTTGGGGGGCCAAAAACATTCAGTACTTC,CASAPGTWGAKNIQYF
TRBJ2-7,TRBV6-2/TRBV6-3,.,.,TGTGCCAGCAGTTACGTCGGCAGGGTTTACGAGCAGTACTTC,CASSYVGRVYEQYF
TRBJ2-1,TRBV5-1,.,TRBD2,TGCGCCAGCAGCTTGGGCCCCCTAGCGGGAGGACAGATGTATGAGCAGTTCTTC,CASSLGPLAGGQMYEQFF
TRBJ2-6,TRBV9,.,.,TGTGCCAGCAGCGTAGCCCCAGGACAGAGCTACTCTGGGGCCAACGTCCTGACTTTC,CASSVAPGQSYSGANVLTF
TRBJ1-2,TRBV29-1,once,TRBD1,TGCAGCGTTGAAACAGGGGCGGGCTATGGCTACACCTTC,CSVETGAGYGYTF
TRBJ2-3,TRBV5-4,.,TRBD2,TGTGCCAGCAGCTTGGTGGCGGGAGAAGGCACAGATACGCAGTATTTT,CASSLVAGEGTDTQYF
TRBJ2-3,TRBV11-2,.,TRBD2,TGTGCCAGCAGCTTAGGGGTCGGGGGGGCAGGAGATACGCAGTATTTT,CASSLGVGGAGDTQYF